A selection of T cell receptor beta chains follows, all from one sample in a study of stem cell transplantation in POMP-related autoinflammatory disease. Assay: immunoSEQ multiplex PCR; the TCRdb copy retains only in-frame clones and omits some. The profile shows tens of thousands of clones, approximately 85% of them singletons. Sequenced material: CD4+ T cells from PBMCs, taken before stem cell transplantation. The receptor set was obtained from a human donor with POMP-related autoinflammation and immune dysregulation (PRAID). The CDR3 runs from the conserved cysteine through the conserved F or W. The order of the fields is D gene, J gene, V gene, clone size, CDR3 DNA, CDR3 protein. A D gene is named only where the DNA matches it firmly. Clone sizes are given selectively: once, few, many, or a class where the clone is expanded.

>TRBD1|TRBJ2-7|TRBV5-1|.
TGCGCCAGCAGCTCTCTGCCAGGGACAGGTATCTCCTACGAGCAGTACTTC
CASSSLPGTGISYEQYF
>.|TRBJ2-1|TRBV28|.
TGTGCCAGCAGTTTGGGGGGGACAAACTACAATGAGCAGTTCTTC
CASSLGGTNYNEQFF
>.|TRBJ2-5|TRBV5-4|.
TGTGCCAGCAGCTTATCTGAGACCCAGTACTTC
CASSLSETQYF
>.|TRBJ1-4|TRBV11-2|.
TGTGCCAGCAGTTCTCGGCCCCACAGCCCTAATGAAAAACTGTTTTTT
CASSSRPHSPNEKLFF
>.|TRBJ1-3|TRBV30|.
TGTGCCTGGAGGGGATGGGGCTCTGGAAACACCATATATTTT
CAWRGWGSGNTIYF
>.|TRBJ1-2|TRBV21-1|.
TGTGCCAGCAGCAAAGGGACAGCTAACTATGGCTACACCTTC
CASSKGTANYGYTF
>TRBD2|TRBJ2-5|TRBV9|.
TGTGCCAGCAGCGTTGGTAGCGGGAGGGGGGGGACCCAGTACTTC
CASSVGSGRGGTQYF
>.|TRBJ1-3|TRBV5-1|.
TGCGCCAGCAGCTTGGTGGCCTCTGGAAACACCATATATTTT
CASSLVASGNTIYF
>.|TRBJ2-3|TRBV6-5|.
TGTGCCAGCAGCGTTAGAGATACGCAGTATTTT
CASSVRDTQYF
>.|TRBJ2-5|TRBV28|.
TGTGCCAGCAGTTCTTTTTTCGACAGACCGCCCGGACAAGAGACCCAGTACTTC
CASSSFFDRPPGQETQYF
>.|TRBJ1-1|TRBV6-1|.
TGTGCCAGCAGCAGACAGTTCATGAACACTGAAGCTTTCTTT
CASSRQFMNTEAFF
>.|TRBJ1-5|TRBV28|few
TGTGCCAGCAGTTTACCGGACGGCGTCGCACCCCAGCATTTT
CASSLPDGVAPQHF
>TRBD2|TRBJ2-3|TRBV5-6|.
TGTGCCAGCCAGAACATCTTAGCGGGGGGGCCTGGCACAGATACGCAGTATTTT
CASQNILAGGPGTDTQYF
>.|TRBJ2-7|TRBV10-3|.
TGTGCCATCAGTCCTTTAGCCTACGAGCAGTACTTC
CAISPLAYEQYF
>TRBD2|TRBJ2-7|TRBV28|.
TGTGCCAGCACTCGACTGGGAGGGCACACTAGCGGGAGGTACTTC
CASTRLGGHTSGRYF
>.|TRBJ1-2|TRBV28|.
TGTGCCAGCACCCTACGGGGCCCCTTTGGCTACACCTTC
CASTLRGPFGYTF
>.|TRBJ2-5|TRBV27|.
TGTGCCAGCAGTTTCTTCGGCGGGATTCAAGAGACCCAGTACTTC
CASSFFGGIQETQYF
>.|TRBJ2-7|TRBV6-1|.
TGTGCCAGCAGTGAAGGGCAGATCTACGAGCAGTACTTC
CASSEGQIYEQYF
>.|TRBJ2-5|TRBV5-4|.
TGTGCCAGCAGTTCCGGGACACAAGAGACCCAGTACTTC
CASSSGTQETQYF
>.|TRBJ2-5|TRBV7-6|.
TGTGCCAGCAGCTTAGGGGCTAGCGCTCTCCAAGAGACCCAGTACTTC
CASSLGASALQETQYF
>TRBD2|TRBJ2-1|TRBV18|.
TGTGCCAGCTCTCGCGATTGGGCTAGCGGGAGAGTTGAGCAGTTCTTC
CASSRDWASGRVEQFF
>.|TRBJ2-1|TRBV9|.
TGTGCCAGCAGTCCGCGGGGGCCCTCCTACAATGAGCAGTTCTTC
CASSPRGPSYNEQFF
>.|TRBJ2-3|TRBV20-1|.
TGCAGTGCTGGTAGCCAGGGTACGCAGTATTTT
CSAGSQGTQYF
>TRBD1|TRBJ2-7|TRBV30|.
TGTGCCTGGAGATCCGCGGACAGGGGATCTGCCGAGCAGTACTTC
CAWRSADRGSAEQYF
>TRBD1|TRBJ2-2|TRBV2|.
TGTGCCAGCAGTGTCCGGACAGGACGGATAAACACCGGGGAGCTGTTTTTT
CASSVRTGRINTGELFF
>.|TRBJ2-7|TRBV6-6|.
TGTGCCAGCAGTTATCCCGGGGCCTCCTACGAGCAGTACTTC
CASSYPGASYEQYF
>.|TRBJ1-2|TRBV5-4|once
TGTGCCAGCAGTCAGGATTACGGAGCCTATGGCTACACCTTC
CASSQDYGAYGYTF
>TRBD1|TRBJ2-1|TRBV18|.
TGTGCCAGCTCACCATCGGTCGGACAGGGAGTATACAATGAGCAGTTCTTC
CASSPSVGQGVYNEQFF
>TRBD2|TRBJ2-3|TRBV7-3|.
TGTGCCAGCAGCCGGACTAGCGGCACAGATACGCAGTATTTT
CASSRTSGTDTQYF
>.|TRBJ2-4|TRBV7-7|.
TGTGCTAGCAGCTTAGAGGGTGTGGCTCAGTACTTC
CASSLEGVAQYF
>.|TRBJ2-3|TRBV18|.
TGTGCCAGCTCACCGGGGGTCACAGATACGCAGTATTTT
CASSPGVTDTQYF
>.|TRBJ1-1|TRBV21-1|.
TGTGCCAGCAGCAAAGCGGAACCGGGGTCCCCTGAAGCTTTCTTT
CASSKAEPGSPEAFF
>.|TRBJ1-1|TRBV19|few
TGTGCCAGTAGTATAGATCGGGACACTGAAGCTTTCTTT
CASSIDRDTEAFF
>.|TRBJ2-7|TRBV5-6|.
TGTGCCAGCAGCTTGGGAAAACTTGCAACCAGCTCCTACGAGCAGTACTTC
CASSLGKLATSSYEQYF
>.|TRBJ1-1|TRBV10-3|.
TGTGCCATCAGTCCACTTCCGGGAAGAGGCACTGAAGCTTTCTTT
CAISPLPGRGTEAFF
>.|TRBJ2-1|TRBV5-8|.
TGTGCCAGCAGCTTTTGGAGGGGGCGAAATGAGCAGTTCTTC
CASSFWRGRNEQFF
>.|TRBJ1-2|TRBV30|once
TGTGCCTGGAGCCGGAACTATGGCTACACCTTC
CAWSRNYGYTF
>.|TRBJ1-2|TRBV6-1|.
TGTGCCAGCAGTGAATTTCAGGGTGTTGGCTATGGCTACACCTTC
CASSEFQGVGYGYTF